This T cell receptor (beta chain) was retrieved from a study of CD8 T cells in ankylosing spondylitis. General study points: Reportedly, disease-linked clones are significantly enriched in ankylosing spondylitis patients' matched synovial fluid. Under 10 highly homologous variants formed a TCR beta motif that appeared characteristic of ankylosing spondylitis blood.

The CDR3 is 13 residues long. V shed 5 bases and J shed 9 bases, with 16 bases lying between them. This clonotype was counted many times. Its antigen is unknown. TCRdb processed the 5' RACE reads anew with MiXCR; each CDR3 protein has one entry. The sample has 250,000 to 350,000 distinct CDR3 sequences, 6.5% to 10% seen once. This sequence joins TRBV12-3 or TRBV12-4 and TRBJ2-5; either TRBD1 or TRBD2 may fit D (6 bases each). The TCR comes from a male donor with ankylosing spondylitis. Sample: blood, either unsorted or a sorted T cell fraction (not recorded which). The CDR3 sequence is CASSTRDNFPQYF. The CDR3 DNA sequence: TGTGCCAGCAGTACGCGGGACAACTTCCCCCAGTACTTC.